Presented here are 20 T cell receptor beta chains from one specimen sequenced in a study of identical twins. TCRdb redid the calling of the 5' RACE reads with MiXCR, one entry per CDR3 protein. The sample gives some 250,000 distinct CDR3 sequences, approximately 12% of which show up once; roughly 4% is in the top ten. The data were also submitted as part of a second study, on yellow fever vaccine responses in identical twins.

The sample taken for sequencing was memory (CD45RO+) T cells sorted from blood. The receptors shown here come from a woman younger than 30 in good health.

This rearrangement joins TRBV11-1 to TRBJ2-3, with TRBD2 identical over 15 bases. With V trimmed by 4 bases and J by 1 base, 15 bases remained unmatched. This CDR3 spans 21 amino acids. The V gene's germline CDR1 is SGHAT and CDR2 FQDESV (reference sequence). CDR3 nucleotides: TGTGCCAGCAGCTCAACCGGGACTAGCGGGGGGCCACTAGGGGGCACAGATACGCAGTATTTT. The encoded protein is CASSSTGTSGGPLGGTDTQYF.

The chain links TRBV4-3 to TRBJ2-5, with TRBD1 as a possible D gene (5 bases). Germline CDR1 and CDR2: LGHNA and YSLEER. The CDR3 contains 14 residues. Trimming shortened V by 2 bases and J by 7 bases, and 14 bases separated the two germline ends. CDR3 coding DNA: TGCGCCAGCAGCCAAAGTTCCAGGGTGGGGACCCAGTACTTC. Translation: CASSQSSRVGTQYF.

This clonotype appeared many times. V gene TRBV24-1 combines with J gene TRBJ2-1; tentative D call: TRBD1 (7 bases). The CDR3 length is 14 residues. CDR1 and CDR2 from the germline V gene are KGHDR and SFDVKD. V lost 5 bases to trimming and J lost 8 bases, with 15 bases between them. The CDR3 nucleotides are TGTGCCACCAGTGGCCCAGGGGGGTTCGATGAGCAGTTCTTC. It encodes CATSGPGGFDEQFF.

The V call is TRBV5-1, the J call TRBJ2-2; D is ambiguous. The CDR3 spans 14 residues. V was trimmed by 0 bases and J by 4 bases, leaving 7 bases between them. The germline V gene has CDR1 SGHRS and CDR2 YFSETQ. The CDR3 DNA is TGCGCCAGCAGCTTGGTAGGGTCCACCGGGGAGCTGTTTTTT. Its translation is CASSLVGSTGELFF.

The rearrangement links TRBV6-1 to TRBJ2-7; TRBD1 agrees at 9 bases. This CDR3 contains 18 residues. Germline-derived CDR1 and CDR2 are MNHNS and SASEGT. The V gene end was trimmed by 5 bases and the J gene end by 0 bases; junction bases not matched to a gene: 14. The CDR3 sequence: CASSISPDGTGPSYEQYF. The CDR3, as DNA: TGTGCCAGCAGTATTTCCCCGGATGGGACAGGGCCCTCCTACGAGCAGTACTTC.

This chain links TRBV7-2 with TRBJ1-1, with D perhaps TRBD1 (5 bases). Germline loops: CDR1 SGHTA, CDR2 FQGNSA. V was shortened by 3 bases and J by 7 bases, with 12 bases between the two germline ends. The CDR3 sequence is 13 residues long. As DNA, the CDR3 is TGTGCCAGCAGCTTCCGACCGGGGGGTGAAGCTTTCTTT. Amino acids: CASSFRPGGEAFF. The variable domain in full, completed from reference TRBV7-2 and TRBJ1-1, reads GAGVSQSPSNKVTEKGKDVELRCDPISGHTALYWYRQSLGQGLEFLIYFQGNSAPDKSGLPSDRFSAERTGGSVSTLTIQRTQQEDSAVYLCASSFRPGGEAFFGQGTRLTVV.

This clonotype has only a few counts. The CDR3 is CASSHQYNEQFF. Here the CDR3 DNA reads TGTGCCAGCAGTCACCAGTACAATGAGCAGTTCTTC. The chain employs TRBV28 and TRBJ2-1; D is undetermined. Germline CDR1 MDHEN, CDR2 SYDVKM. CDR3 size: 12 residues. V was trimmed by 5 bases and J by 4 bases, leaving 6 bases between them.

The chain has TRBV29-1 and TRBJ2-2; D unclear. The CDR3 length is 14 residues. Germline-derived CDR1 and CDR2 are SQVTM and ANQGSEA. Trimming took 1 base from V and 0 from J, leaving 6 bases between them. Written as DNA, the CDR3 is TGCAGCGTTGAAGCGGTTACGAACACCGGGGAGCTGTTTTTT. It is translated as CSVEAVTNTGELFF.

This clonotype appeared a few times. CDR3 DNA sequence: TGTGCCAGCAGCTGGGCAGTGGATCAGCCCCAGCATTTT. Its protein is CASSWAVDQPQHF. V gene TRBV5-5 combines with J gene TRBJ1-5; no clear D. The CDR3 has 13 amino acids. V lost 3 bases and J 5 bases, leaving 9 bases between the germline ends. CDR1 is SGHKS and CDR2 is YYEKEE in the germline V gene (reference sequence). Supplemented by reference TRBV5-5 and TRBJ1-5, the full variable domain reads DAGVTQSPTHLIKTRGQQVTLRCSPISGHKSVSWYQQVLGQGPQFIFQYYEKEERGRGNFPDRFSARQFPNYSSELNVNALLLGDSALYLCASSWAVDQPQHFGDGTRLSIL.

V and J are TRBV24-1 and TRBJ2-2; 7 nucleotides align to TRBD1. The CDR3 length is 15 residues. The ends lost 3 bases at V and 3 bases at J; junction bases unmatched: 3. CDR1 and CDR2 from the germline V gene are KGHDR and SFDVKD. CDR3 nucleotide sequence: TGTGCCACCAGTGATCCGGGACAGTACACCGGGGAGCTGTTTTTT. Its protein is CATSDPGQYTGELFF.

Many counts were recorded for this clonotype. V gene TRBV5-1 combines with J gene TRBJ2-7; D is unclear. The CDR3 length is 15 residues. Trimming cost V 0 bases and J 5 bases, with 15 bases left between them. Germline loops: CDR1 SGHRS, CDR2 YFSETQ. Written as DNA, the CDR3 is TGCGCCAGCAGCTTGGAAGGCGGTTCGGCCAACGAGCAGTACTTC. As protein: CASSLEGGSANEQYF.

V is TRBV3-1 and J is TRBJ2-3; TRBD1 matches at 10 bases. V trimming: 4 bases; J trimming: 4 bases; junction bases outside the gene matches: 8. The CDR3 loop spans 16 amino acids. Germline V gene lookup returns CDR1 LGHDT and CDR2 YNNKEL (reference sequence). In DNA form, the CDR3 reads TGTGCCAGCAGCCGACCGCAGACAGGGGGCGCAGATACGCAGTATTTT. Translating gives CASSRPQTGGADTQYF.

The chain has TRBV5-6 and TRBJ2-7; D is unresolved. V dropped 4 bases and J dropped 5 bases, with 10 bases sitting between them. The CDR3 has 12 amino acids. Germline V gene lookup returns CDR1 SGHDT and CDR2 YYEEEE. The CDR3 DNA is TGTGCCAGCAGCCCTAAGGGTCACGAGCAGTACTTC. Translated: CASSPKGHEQYF.

This clonotype was detected once. The chain has TRBV7-6 and TRBJ2-1; weak D call: TRBD2 (5 bases). The CDR3 runs to 14 residues. V was clipped by 4 bases and J by 3 bases, with 10 bases between them. Germline lookup yields CDR1 SGHVS and CDR2 FNYEAQ. The CDR3 region is CASSSRGIYNEQFF. The CDR3 nucleotides read TGTGCCAGCAGCTCAAGAGGGATCTACAATGAGCAGTTCTTC.

The rearrangement uses TRBV10-3 and TRBJ2-3, with 7 bases aligning to TRBD2. Germline V gene lookup returns CDR1 ENHRY and CDR2 SYGVKD. Unmatched junction bases numbered 12, after V lost 6 bases and J lost 6 bases. There are 15 residues in the CDR3. CDR3 loop: CAISPPGGSGDTQYF. DNA of the CDR3: TGTGCCATCAGCCCCCCGGGCGGGAGCGGCGATACGCAGTATTTT.

This clonotype was counted between two and nine times. The gene calls are TRBV7-6 and TRBJ2-3, with D perhaps TRBD1 or TRBD2 (6 bases each). The germline V and J ends were trimmed by 3 bases and 3 bases, with 28 bases remaining between them. Germline V gene lookup returns CDR1 SGHVS and CDR2 FNYEAQ. CDR3 length: 20 amino acids. The CDR3 coding sequence is TGTGCCAGCAGCTTGAAACCTAGTATGGGGGGCGGTTATCGTACAGATACGCAGTATTTT. Protein product: CASSLKPSMGGGYRTDTQYF.

This clonotype was counted only a few times. The chain joins TRBV28 to TRBJ1-2; D is possibly TRBD1 (5 bases). The germline V gene has CDR1 MDHEN and CDR2 SYDVKM. With 0 bases removed from V and 0 bases from J, the gap between germline ends came to 11 bases. This CDR3 region has 16 residues. The CDR3 DNA sequence: TGTGCCAGCAGTTTATGGGAGGGGTCATCTAACTATGGCTACACCTTC. Protein sequence: CASSLWEGSSNYGYTF.

This sequence joins TRBV13 and TRBJ2-3; TRBD2 agrees at 11 bases. V shed 5 bases, J shed 5 bases, and the junction held 9 bases outside the gene matches. The CDR3 sequence is 16 residues long. CDR1 and CDR2 (germline): PRHDT, FYEKMQ (reference sequence). The CDR3 region is CASSPRLAGKKDTQYF. The CDR3 nucleotides read TGTGCCAGCAGCCCCCGACTAGCGGGGAAAAAAGATACGCAGTATTTT. The complete variable domain, with remaining parts taken from reference TRBV13 and TRBJ2-3, reads AAGVIQSPRHLIKEKRETATLKCYPIPRHDTVYWYQQGPGQDPQFLISFYEKMQSDKGSIPDRFSAQQFSDYHSELNMSSLELGDSALYFCASSPRLAGKKDTQYFGPGTRLTVL.

Comments on this clonotype: Germline is not matched at one junction end, which may reflect a read error. The genes are TRBV29-1 and TRBJ2-7; possible D gene TRBD2, 6 bases. The CDR3 contains 12 residues. Germline assignment: CDR1 SQVTM and CDR2 ANQGSEA. The CDR3 protein is CSVASVHYGQYF. The DNA for the CDR3 is TGCAGCGTGGCTAGCGTTCACTACGGGCAGTACTTC.

The chain is built from TRBV20-1 and TRBJ1-2; D gene unclear. From germline, CDR1 is DFQATT and CDR2 SNEGSKA (reference sequence). This CDR3 has 11 amino acids. V was pared by 5 bases and J by 8 bases, with 12 bases between. In nucleotides, the CDR3 is TGCAGTGCTCCCGAAGTTGCCGGCTACACCTTC. Amino acids: CSAPEVAGYTF.